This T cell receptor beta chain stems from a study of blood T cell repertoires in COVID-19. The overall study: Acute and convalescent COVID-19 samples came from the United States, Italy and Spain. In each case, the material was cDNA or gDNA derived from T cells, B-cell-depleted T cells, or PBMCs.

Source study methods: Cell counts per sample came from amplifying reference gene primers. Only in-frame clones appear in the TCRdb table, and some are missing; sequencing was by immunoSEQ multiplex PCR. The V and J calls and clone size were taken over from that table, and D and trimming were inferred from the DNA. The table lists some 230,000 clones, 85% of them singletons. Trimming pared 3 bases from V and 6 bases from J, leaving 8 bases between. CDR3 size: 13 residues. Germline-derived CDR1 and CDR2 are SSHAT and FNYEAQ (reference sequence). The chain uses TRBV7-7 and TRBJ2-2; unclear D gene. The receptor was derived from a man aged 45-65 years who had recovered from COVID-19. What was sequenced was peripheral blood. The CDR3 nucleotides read TGTGCCAGCAGCTTTCGGTTTCCCGGGGAGCTGTTTTTT. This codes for CASSFRFPGELFF. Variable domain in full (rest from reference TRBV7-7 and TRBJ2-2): GAGVSQSPRYKVTKRGQDVTLRCDPISSHATLYWYQQALGQGPEFLTYFNYEAQPDKSGLPSDRFSAERPEGSISTLTIQRTEQRDSAMYRCASSFRFPGELFFGEGSRLTVL.